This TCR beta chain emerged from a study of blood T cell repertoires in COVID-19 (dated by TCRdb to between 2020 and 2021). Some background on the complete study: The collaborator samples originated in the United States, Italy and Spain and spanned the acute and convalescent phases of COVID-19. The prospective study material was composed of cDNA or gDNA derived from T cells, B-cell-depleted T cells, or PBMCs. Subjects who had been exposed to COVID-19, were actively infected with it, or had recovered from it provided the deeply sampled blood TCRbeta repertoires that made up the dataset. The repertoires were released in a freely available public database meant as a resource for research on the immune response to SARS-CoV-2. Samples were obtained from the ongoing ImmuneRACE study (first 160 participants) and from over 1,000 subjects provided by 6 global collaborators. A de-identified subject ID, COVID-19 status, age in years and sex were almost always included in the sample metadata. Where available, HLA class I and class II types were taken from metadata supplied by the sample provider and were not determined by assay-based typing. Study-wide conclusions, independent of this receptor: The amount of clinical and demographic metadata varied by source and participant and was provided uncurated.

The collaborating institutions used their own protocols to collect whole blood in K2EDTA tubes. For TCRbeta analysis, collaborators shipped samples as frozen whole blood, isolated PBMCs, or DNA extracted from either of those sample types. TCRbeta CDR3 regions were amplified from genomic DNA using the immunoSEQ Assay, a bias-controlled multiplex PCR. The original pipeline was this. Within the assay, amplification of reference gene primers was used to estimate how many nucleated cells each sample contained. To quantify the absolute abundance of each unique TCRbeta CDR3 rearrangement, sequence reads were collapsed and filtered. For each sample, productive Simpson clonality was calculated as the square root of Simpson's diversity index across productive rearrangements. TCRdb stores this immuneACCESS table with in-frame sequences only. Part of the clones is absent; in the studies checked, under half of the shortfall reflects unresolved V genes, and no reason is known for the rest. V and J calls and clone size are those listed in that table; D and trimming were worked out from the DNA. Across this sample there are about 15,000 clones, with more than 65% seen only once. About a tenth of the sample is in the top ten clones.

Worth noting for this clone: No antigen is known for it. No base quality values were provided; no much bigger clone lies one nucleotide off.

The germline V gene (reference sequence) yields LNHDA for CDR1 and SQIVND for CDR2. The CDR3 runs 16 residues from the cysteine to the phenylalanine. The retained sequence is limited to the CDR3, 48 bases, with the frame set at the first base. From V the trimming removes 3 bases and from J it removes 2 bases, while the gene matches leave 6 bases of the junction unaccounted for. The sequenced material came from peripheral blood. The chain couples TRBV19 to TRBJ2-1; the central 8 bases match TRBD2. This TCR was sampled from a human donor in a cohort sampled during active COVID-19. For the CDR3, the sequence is CASSIGSGVTYNEQFF. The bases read TGTGCCAGTAGTATTGGTAGCGGGGTAACCTACAATGAGCAGTTCTTC.